The 24 T cell receptor beta chains presented below share a single source sample, sequenced in a study of tumor-infiltrating lymphocytes in primary liver carcinoma. The 20-30 mg bulk tissue piece was not sorted before simultaneous RNA and DNA extraction. Starting material of about 0.45 ug total RNA yielded TCR beta cDNA via a constant-region primer. Investigators got TCR beta libraries out of three nested multiplex PCR rounds, done with slightly modified ARM-PCR. TRBV1-TRBV30 forward primers paired with a C-beta reverse primer drove the first two PCR rounds, around 9 cycles each. One entry per CDR3 protein results from TCRdb running MiXCR on the multiplex PCR reads. The repertoire includes more than 90,000 distinct CDR3 sequences, under 70% of them detected once, and approximately 12% sits in the top ten. The sample taken for sequencing was liver tumor tissue from sampling region 2. Subset here: tumor region T2, inferior pole. These receptors all stem from a woman aged 55-70 years with primary liver carcinoma and hepatitis B virus infection.

This chain links TRBV6-5 with TRBJ1-5; tentatively, D is TRBD1 (5 bases). Germline CDR1 reads MNHEY; CDR2 reads SVGAGI. CDR3 length: 15 amino acids. Between the trimmed V and J ends, which lost 0 bases and 7 bases, there was a span of 13 bases. The CDR3 reads CASSYSWAGQQPQHF. The CDR3 coding sequence is TGTGCCAGCAGTTACTCCTGGGCAGGGCAACAGCCCCAGCATTTT.

The chain combines TRBV11-2 with TRBJ2-2, with TRBD1 identical over 8 bases. The V gene's germline CDR1 is SGHAT and CDR2 FQNNGV. V lost 1 base to trimming and J lost 10 bases; unmatched junction nucleotides: 2. This CDR3 has 13 residues. The CDR3 loop reads CASSLAGGTELFF. In DNA, the CDR3 is TGTGCCAGCAGCTTAGCAGGGGGCACGGAGCTGTTTTTT. The full variable domain, rest sourced from reference TRBV11-2 and TRBJ2-2, is EAGVAQSPRYKIIEKRQSVAFWCNPISGHATLYWYQQILGQGPKLLIQFQNNGVVDDSQLPKDRFSAERLKGVDSTLKIQPAKLEDSAVYLCASSLAGGTELFFGEGSRLTVL.

This clonotype was seen many times. The chain links TRBV5-4 to TRBJ1-1; 7 bases agree with TRBD1. Germline V gives CDR1 SGHNT, CDR2 YYREEE (reference sequence). The CDR3 consists of 15 residues. V shed 4 bases and J 1 base; nucleotides not matched to a gene: 7. The CDR3 protein is CASSPGQDRNTEAFF. The CDR3 DNA follows: TGTGCCAGCAGCCCTGGACAGGACCGGAACACTGAAGCTTTCTTT.

In regard to this clonotype: The conserved closing phenylalanine or tryptophan is absent in this CDR3, likely reflecting a read error. The chain combines TRBV29-1 with TRBJ1-5; no definite D call. The CDR3 spans 13 residues. V was pared by 1 base and J by 7 bases, with 11 bases between. Germline V lookup: CDR1 SQVTM, CDR2 ANQGSEA. The CDR3 spells CSVEGGQGQPQHS. CDR3 nucleotides: TGCAGCGTTGAAGGAGGTCAAGGGCAGCCCCAGCATTCA.

In this sample, this clonotype turned up many times. The rearrangement joins TRBV6-1 to TRBJ2-2; 8 positions match TRBD2. The CDR3 runs to 17 residues. CDR1 and CDR2 (germline): MNHNS, SASEGT. The junction had 11 bases not matched to a gene; V was cut back by 7 bases and J by 1 base. CDR3 in amino acids: CASKGGGLAVNTGELFF. In nucleotides, the CDR3 is TGTGCCAGCAAGGGGGGTGGACTAGCCGTGAACACCGGGGAGCTGTTTTTT.

This clonotype was seen just once. The V and J genes are TRBV6-1 and TRBJ1-5, with D maybe TRBD1 (6 bases). The germline CDR1 and CDR2 sequences are MNHNS and SASEGT. CDR3 length equals 13 residues. The CDR3 reads CPSRQASNQPQHF. DNA for the CDR3: TGTCCTAGCAGACAGGCGAGCAATCAGCCCCAGCATTTT.

This clonotype was seen at least ten times. The genes are TRBV6-1 and TRBJ2-3, with 12 bases aligning to TRBD2. After removal of 4 bases from V and 0 bases from J, the junction contained 11 bases not matched to a gene. The CDR3 is 19 residues long. CDR1 MNHNS and CDR2 SASEGT come from the germline V gene. CDR3 loop: CASSAPGSSGRASTDTQYF. The DNA of the CDR3 is TGTGCCAGCAGTGCCCCTGGGTCTAGCGGGAGGGCTAGCACAGATACGCAGTATTTT.

Concerning this clonotype: Because the CDR3 is missing its conserved closing phenylalanine or tryptophan, this is likely a read error. The chain joins TRBV6-5 to TRBJ2-2; 8 bases line up with TRBD2. Looked up from germline, CDR1 is MNHEY and CDR2 is SVGAGI. The CDR3 is 15 amino acids. CDR3 sequence: CASRGLAPNTVELFL. The CDR3 bases are TGTGCCAGCAGAGGACTAGCTCCGAACACCGTGGAGCTGTTTCTT.

This clonotype was counted ten times or more. The chain carries TRBV5-1 and TRBJ2-2; D is unresolved. V dropped 4 bases and J dropped 3 bases, with 4 bases sitting between them. Looked up from germline, CDR1 is SGHRS and CDR2 is YFSETQ. The CDR3 spans 12 residues. This chain's CDR3 is CASSPHTGELFF. CDR3 coding DNA: TGCGCCAGCAGCCCACACACCGGGGAGCTGTTTTTT. The whole variable domain, filled in from reference TRBV5-1 and TRBJ2-2, reads KAGVTQTPRYLIKTRGQQVTLSCSPISGHRSVSWYQQTPGQGLQFLFEYFSETQRNKGNFPGRFSGRQFSNSRSEMNVSTLELGDSALYLCASSPHTGELFFGEGSRLTVL.

This clonotype was counted at least ten times. This chain connects TRBV29-1 to TRBJ1-1; 8 bases are shared with TRBD1. Germline values: CDR1 SQVTM, CDR2 ANQGSEA. Trimming at V came to 1 base and at J to 5 bases, leaving 6 bases not matched to a gene. The CDR3 has 14 amino acids. For the CDR3, the DNA is TGCAGCGTTGAAGGACCTACAGGGGGGACTGAAGCTTTCTTT. It specifies CSVEGPTGGTEAFF.

V gene TRBV20-1 combines with J gene TRBJ2-7, with a weak D call TRBD2 (5 bases). CDR3 length: 13 residues. V was shortened by 0 bases and J by 6 bases, with 12 bases between the two germline ends. Germline V lookup: CDR1 DFQATT, CDR2 SNEGSKA (reference sequence). CDR3 protein: CSARDSLGVEQYF. The CDR3 DNA reads TGCAGTGCTAGAGATTCTCTGGGAGTCGAGCAGTACTTC.

This clonotype was counted only a few times. The chain links TRBV19 to TRBJ2-1; D gene unclear. The V end was cut by 8 bases, the J end by 3 bases, with 14 bases between. This CDR3 contains 14 residues. CDR1 is LNHDA and CDR2 is SQIVND in the germline V gene (reference sequence). Here the CDR3 reads CASAVDGNYNEQFF. In DNA form, the CDR3 reads TGTGCCAGTGCCGTTGATGGGAACTACAATGAGCAGTTCTTC.

About this clonotype: No conserved phenylalanine or tryptophan ends this CDR3, so it is likely a read error. The DNA is omitted, as the CDR3 cannot be located on it reliably, and the CDR3 follows TCRdb's listing. V and J are TRBV1 and TRBJ1-1; TRBD1 is the table's D call and was not checked against the DNA. TRBV1 is recorded as a pseudogene. The CDR3 region is 15 residues in length, termini included. The CDR3 is CTSNQSLQGTTVAFI.

This rearrangement joins TRBV7-9 to TRBJ2-2, with 10 positions matching TRBD2. V lost 3 bases to trimming and J lost 4 bases; unmatched junction nucleotides: 2. The CDR3 consists of 15 residues. Germline V gene sequence: CDR1 SEHNR, CDR2 FQNEAQ (reference sequence). This CDR3 is CASSFSGRATGELFF. CDR3 coding DNA: TGTGCCAGCAGCTTCAGCGGGAGGGCCACCGGGGAGCTGTTTTTT.

Regarding this clonotype: Possible read error: a much larger clone is one base away. The V gene is TRBV5-4, the J gene TRBJ1-2; D is possibly TRBD1 (5 bases). Germline CDR1 SGHNT, CDR2 YYREEE (reference sequence). The CDR3 covers 15 residues. Written as DNA, the CDR3 is TGTGCCAGCAGCTTGGAACGGGAATGGAGGGGAGGCTACATCTTC. Protein: CASSLEREWRGGYIF. Using reference TRBV5-4 and TRBJ1-2 for the parts outside the CDR3, the full variable domain is ETGVTQSPTHLIKTRGQQVTLRCSSQSGHNTVSWYQQALGQGPQFIFQYYREEENGRGNFPPRFSGLQFPNYSSELNVNALELDDSALYLCASSLEREWRGGYIFGSGTRLTVV.

About this clonotype itself: A read error may account for a junction end that differs from germline. The chain recombines TRBV6-5 with TRBJ2-1, with TRBD2 identical over 8 bases. CDR1 and CDR2 (germline): MNHEY, SVGAGI. The CDR3 has 16 amino acids. CDR3 nucleotide sequence: TGTGCAAGCAGTCCGCCGGGACTAGAGGTCCACAATGAGCAGTCCTTC. Translation: CASSPPGLEVHNEQSF.

About this clonotype itself: Sequence at one end of the junction differs from germline and may be a read error. The chain carries TRBV5-4 and TRBJ2-3; TRBD2 aligns across 14 bases. The CDR3 runs 19 residues. Germline V CDR1 and CDR2: SGHNT, YYREEE (reference sequence). CDR3 in amino acids: CAGSLAGTSGSRLSDTQYF. CDR3 in DNA: TGTGCCGGCAGCTTGGCGGGGACTAGCGGGAGTCGGCTCAGTGATACGCAGTATTTT.

There are many counts of this clonotype. This rearrangement joins TRBV5-1 to TRBJ2-7; 9 bases map to TRBD1. With V trimmed by 0 bases and J by 2 bases, 6 bases remained unmatched. CDR3 length: 16 amino acids. The germline CDR1 and CDR2 sequences are SGHRS and YFSETQ. The CDR3 protein is CASSLDGQGLAYEQYF. The CDR3 DNA sequence: TGCGCCAGCAGCTTGGATGGACAGGGGTTGGCCTACGAGCAGTACTTC.

The chain couples TRBV11-2 to TRBJ2-1; TRBD1 might be the D (5 bases). Trimming removed 6 bases from V and 10 bases from J, with 16 bases in between. The CDR3 is 13 amino acids. CDR1 is SGHAT, CDR2 FQNNGV, per germline. The DNA for the CDR3 is TGTGCCAGCAGTTGGACAAACTGGGCAGAGCAGTTCTTC. Its translation: CASSWTNWAEQFF.

This clonotype was detected ten times or more. This chain uses TRBV6-1 with TRBJ1-5; 8 nucleotides line up with TRBD1. With 6 bases clipped from V and 2 bases from J, the junction kept 9 bases outside the gene matches. CDR3 length: 16 amino acids. Germline-derived CDR1 and CDR2 are MNHNS and SASEGT. The CDR3, as DNA: TGTGCCAGCAGACGCACGACAGGGGAGGGCAATCAGCCCCAGCATTTT. Translated: CASRRTTGEGNQPQHF.

To note about this clonotype: A much bigger clone sits one base away, suggesting this may be a read error. V usage is TRBV4-1 and J usage is TRBJ1-2; D remains unclear. Per the germline V gene, CDR1 is MGHRA and CDR2 is YSYEKL. The CDR3 has 12 amino acids. The CDR3 spells CASSRENYGFTF. As DNA, the CDR3 is TGCGCCAGCAGTCGGGAGAACTATGGCTTCACCTTC.

This clonotype was observed a few times. V and J are TRBV28 and TRBJ1-2; 8 bases line up with TRBD1. This CDR3 is built from 17 residues. Germline V gene lookup returns CDR1 MDHEN and CDR2 SYDVKM. V was pared by 1 base and J by 4 bases, with 11 bases of the junction left unmatched. The CDR3, as DNA: TGTGCCAGCAGTTTATTCCGAAGACAGGGGTCGGGCTATGGCTACACCTTC. Translation: CASSLFRRQGSGYGYTF.

Only a few counts were recorded for this clonotype. The V and J genes are TRBV29-1 and TRBJ1-2, with D perhaps TRBD1 (5 bases). Trimming removed 3 bases at V and 8 bases at J, with 19 bases between. The length of the CDR3 is 14 residues. Germline V gene data show CDR1 as SQVTM and CDR2 as ANQGSEA. The CDR3 DNA is TGCAGCGTTGACCGGGGGACGGGCACCCGCGGCTACACCTTC. Amino acids: CSVDRGTGTRGYTF.

As regards this clonotype: This CDR3 is missing its conserved last phenylalanine or tryptophan, likely due to a read error. The J gene is TRBJ2-7, the V gene TRBV28; D is undetermined. The germline gives CDR1 MDHEN, CDR2 SYDVKM. With 5 bases removed from V and 5 bases from J, the gap between germline ends came to 13 bases. CDR3 length: 13 residues. For the CDR3, the DNA is TGTGCCAGCAGTAGATGGGCACCCCACGAGCAGTACTTA. Protein: CASSRWAPHEQYL.